Each of the 28 T cell receptor beta chains below was sequenced from the same sample in a study of blood T cell repertoires in COVID-19. Profiling relied on immunoSEQ multiplex PCR, and the TCRdb table lists in-frame clones only, not all of them. The table lists 150,000 to 200,000 clones, around four fifths of them singletons. The sample was peripheral blood. The receptors were gathered from a man between 65 and 85 years old with acute or convalescent COVID-19.

This clone was recorded at least ten times. The DNA of the CDR3 is TGTGCCAGCAGTTCACTAGCGGATCCTTTTCCTGCCGACGAGCAGTACTTC. This sequence encodes CASSSLADPFPADEQYF. The V call is TRBV27, the J call TRBJ2-7; 8 nucleotides agree with TRBD2. Unmatched junction bases numbered 16, after V lost 4 bases and J lost 5 bases. Germline V gives CDR1 MNHEY, CDR2 SMNVEV (reference sequence). This CDR3 has 17 amino acids.

J is TRBJ2-1 and V is TRBV19; D is uncertain. The CDR3 consists of 15 residues. Trimming shortened V by 3 bases and J by 7 bases, and 16 bases separated the two germline ends. The germline CDR1 and CDR2 sequences are LNHDA and SQIVND (reference sequence). The CDR3 DNA follows: TGTGCCAGTAGTATCGGTAGCTCCCAATTTAATGAGCAGTTCTTC. It encodes CASSIGSSQFNEQFF.

V gene TRBV7-9 combines with J gene TRBJ1-2; the D gene is possibly TRBD1 (5 bases). The V gene's germline CDR1 is SEHNR and CDR2 FQNEAQ (reference sequence). This CDR3 region has 13 residues. V lost 0 bases and J lost 8, with 10 bases in between. The chain's CDR3 is CASSLAQASGYTF. The CDR3 DNA sequence: TGTGCCAGCAGCTTAGCACAGGCTTCGGGCTACACCTTC.

The J gene is TRBJ1-2, the V gene TRBV19, with 7 positions matching TRBD1. The junction had 8 bases not matched to a gene; V was cut back by 5 bases and J by 8 bases. The CDR3 runs to 13 residues. The germline V gene encodes CDR1 LNHDA and CDR2 SQIVND (reference sequence). The DNA of the CDR3 is TGTGCCAGTAGTCTCTCGGGGACAGCCGGCTACACCTTC. It yields the protein CASSLSGTAGYTF.

The chain is built from TRBV28 and TRBJ2-2, with TRBD1 as a possible D gene (5 bases). V dropped 5 bases and J dropped 6 bases, with 7 bases sitting between them. The CDR3 has 12 residues. In germline, CDR1 is MDHEN, CDR2 SYDVKM. Here the CDR3 reads CASSQGPGELFF. In DNA form, the CDR3 reads TGTGCCAGCAGTCAGGGTCCCGGGGAGCTGTTTTTT.

This clone was counted a few times. This chain uses TRBV6-2 or TRBV6-3 with TRBJ1-1; 9 nucleotides align to TRBD1. The trim removed 1 base at V and 0 bases at J, leaving 6 bases unmatched. In germline, CDR1 is MNHEY, CDR2 SVGEGT. There are 17 residues in the CDR3. CDR3 coding DNA: TGTGCCAGCAGTTACTGGGACAGGGCCTTCATGAACACTGAAGCTTTCTTT. Encoded protein: CASSYWDRAFMNTEAFF.

Worth noting for this clone: Within the sample, other DNA sequences also encode this same CDR3. The gene calls are TRBV5-1 and TRBJ2-3; TRBD2 agrees at 8 bases. Germline trimming cut 0 bases from V and 3 bases from J; bases unmatched to any gene: 0. Germline V lookup: CDR1 SGHRS, CDR2 YFSETQ. This CDR3 has 14 amino acids. CDR3 residues: CASSLGLATDTQYF. CDR3 nucleotide sequence: TGCGCCAGCAGCTTGGGACTAGCGACAGATACGCAGTATTTT.

The chain joins TRBV29-1 to TRBJ2-3, with a possible D match to TRBD2 (5 bases). There are 12 residues in the CDR3. Germline values: CDR1 SQVTM, CDR2 ANQGSEA. V lost 3 bases and J lost 1, with 5 bases in between. The CDR3 nucleotides read TGCAGCGTTGAGCGGGGCACAGATACGCAGTATTTT. Translation gives CSVERGTDTQYF.

CDR3 protein: CAISESNVQYEQYF. CDR3 DNA sequence: TGTGCCATCAGTGAGTCGAATGTACAGTACGAGCAGTACTTC. The chain couples TRBV10-3 to TRBJ2-7; D not certain. The germline CDR1 and CDR2 sequences are ENHRY and SYGVKD. Trimming removed 0 bases at V and 4 bases at J, with 10 bases between. The CDR3 length is 14 residues.

The V gene is TRBV24-1, the J gene TRBJ1-5, with TRBD1 matching 9 bases. The CDR3 sequence is 14 residues long. Per the germline V gene, CDR1 is KGHDR and CDR2 is SFDVKD. V trimming: 7 bases; J trimming: 1 base; junction bases outside the gene matches: 1. For the CDR3, the DNA is TGTGCCACCAGGGGGACAGGGAGCAATCAGCCCCAGCATTTT. Its protein is CATRGTGSNQPQHF.

The chain combines TRBV29-1 with TRBJ2-1; TRBD2 might be the D (6 bases). Trimming pared 8 bases from V and 5 bases from J, leaving 13 bases between. This CDR3 spans 12 amino acids. The V gene's germline CDR1 is SQVTM and CDR2 ANQGSEA. The CDR3 region is CSFSGRNNEQFF. CDR3 DNA: TGCAGCTTCTCCGGGAGAAACAATGAGCAGTTCTTC.

The rearrangement links TRBV27 to TRBJ1-6; a weak D match, TRBD1 (6 bases). CDR3 size: 16 residues. Germline CDR1 MNHEY, CDR2 SMNVEV (reference sequence). V lost 2 bases to trimming and J lost 8 bases, with 16 bases between them. CDR3: CASSLIPTGLDSPLHF. The CDR3 nucleotides read TGTGCCAGCAGTTTAATACCGACAGGTTTGGATTCACCCCTCCACTTT.

The genes are TRBV5-1 and TRBJ1-1, with D unclear. The CDR3 runs to 13 residues. Deletions cut 5 bases from V and 4 bases from J, with 12 bases between. Germline-derived CDR1 and CDR2 are SGHRS and YFSETQ. CDR3 bases: TGCGCCAGCAGTTTCGTTAGAACCACTGAAGCTTTCTTT. Translating gives CASSFVRTTEAFF.

The chain is built from TRBV7-2 and TRBJ2-3; D gene unclear. Trimming cost V 0 bases and J 0 bases, with 10 bases left between them. This CDR3 has 16 residues. CDR1 and CDR2 (germline): SGHTA, FQGNSA. The CDR3, as DNA: TGTGCCAGCAGCTTAGCGCGGATACGTAGCACAGATACGCAGTATTTT. Translating gives CASSLARIRSTDTQYF.

This chain connects TRBV18 to TRBJ2-1; D is unclear. There are 16 residues in the CDR3. Germline-derived CDR1 and CDR2 are KGHSH and LQKENI. Trimming stripped 3 bases from V and 6 bases from J, with 18 bases between. The CDR3 here is CASSPIPAPGSNEQFF. CDR3 coding DNA: TGTGCCAGCTCACCTATCCCGGCTCCCGGGTCCAATGAGCAGTTCTTC.

The gene calls are TRBV9 and TRBJ1-2, with D unresolved. Trimming removed 1 base at V and 2 bases at J, with 9 bases between. CDR1 is SGDLS, CDR2 YYNGEE, per germline. CDR3 size: 14 residues. The CDR3 nucleotides are TGTGCCAGCAGCGTAAGAGGAGGGAACTATGGCTACACCTTC. This gives the protein CASSVRGGNYGYTF.

V is TRBV19 and J is TRBJ1-1; TRBD1 agrees at 9 bases. CDR1 and CDR2 from the germline V gene are LNHDA and SQIVND (reference sequence). Losses at the gene ends were 7 bases for V and 4 bases for J; bases not matched to a gene: 7. This CDR3 has 14 residues. Here the CDR3 reads CASKQGAGVTEAFF. CDR3 nucleotides: TGTGCCAGTAAACAGGGGGCAGGGGTCACTGAAGCTTTCTTT.

The chain uses TRBV20-1 and TRBJ2-5; the match to TRBD2 covers 9 bases. V was clipped by 3 bases and J by 2 bases; unmatched bases: 7. The germline V gene encodes CDR1 DFQATT and CDR2 SNEGSKA (reference sequence). This CDR3 contains 15 residues. For the CDR3, the DNA is TGCAGTGCTAGTAGTCTAGCGGGGCCACAAGAGACCCAGTACTTC. Its protein product is CSASSLAGPQETQYF.

The rearrangement links TRBV12-3 or TRBV12-4 to TRBJ2-7, with a tentative D call TRBD1 (5 bases). The CDR3 consists of 13 residues. Trimming pared 6 bases from V and 1 base from J, leaving 10 bases between. CDR3 protein: CASSWTTSYEQYF. The CDR3 DNA sequence: TGTGCCAGCAGCTGGACAACTTCCTACGAGCAGTACTTC.

The genes are TRBV6-5 and TRBJ1-2; D unresolved. The CDR3 totals 14 residues. Germline CDR1 reads MNHEY; CDR2 reads SVGAGI. The V end lost 4 bases, the J end lost 2 bases, and 11 bases lay between the germline ends. The CDR3: CASSSPGRNYGYTF. The CDR3 DNA is TGTGCCAGCAGTTCCCCGGGGAGGAACTATGGCTACACCTTC.

The CDR3 loop reads CASSYLPRDGQPQHF. CDR3 nucleotide sequence: TGTGCCAGCAGTTACTTACCCCGTGACGGGCAGCCCCAGCATTTT. The chain has TRBV6-6 and TRBJ1-5; D ambiguous. CDR3 size: 15 residues. Trimming took off 1 base at V and 7 bases at J, with 14 bases between the two ends. Germline-derived CDR1 and CDR2 are MNHNY and SVGAGI (reference sequence).

This clone was seen only a few times. The chain joins TRBV6-5 to TRBJ1-1; D remains ambiguous. V lost 6 bases and J lost 3, with 14 bases in between. The CDR3 has 14 residues. Germline V gives CDR1 MNHEY, CDR2 SVGAGI. The CDR3 region has the DNA TGTGCCAGCAGCCTATCCCCAGGTTACACTGAAGCTTTCTTT. Its translation is CASSLSPGYTEAFF.

This clone appeared once. V and J are TRBV9 and TRBJ2-4; possible D gene TRBD2, 6 bases. The length of the CDR3 is 14 residues. V gave up 2 bases and J gave up 5 bases, with 11 bases separating them. Germline CDR1 reads SGDLS; CDR2 reads YYNGEE. The CDR3 DNA is TGTGCCAGCAGCGTCGGGGGTTTCGAAAACATTCAGTACTTC. Its protein is CASSVGGFENIQYF.

This chain uses TRBV11-3 with TRBJ2-7, with D uncertain. Germline-derived CDR1 and CDR2 are SGHNT and YENEEA. V lost 6 bases and J 3 bases, leaving 9 bases between the germline ends. The CDR3 totals 12 residues. The CDR3 sequence is CASRRLGYEQYF. CDR3 DNA: TGTGCCAGCAGAAGACTCGGCTACGAGCAGTACTTC.

CDR3 sequence (DNA): TGTGCCAGCAGTTACAGCCCAGGGCCTACCTACGAGCAGTACTTC. This encodes CASSYSPGPTYEQYF. J is TRBJ2-7 and V is TRBV6-7, with a tentative D call TRBD1 (5 bases). TRBV6-7 is identified as an open reading frame with a role that is uncertain. V lost 2 bases and J 2 bases, leaving 13 bases between the germline ends. This CDR3 is 15 amino acids long.

The gene calls are TRBV6-5 and TRBJ1-1; TRBD1 might be the D (6 bases). CDR3 size: 13 residues. The V end lost 6 bases, the J end lost 4 bases, and 12 bases lay between the germline ends. Germline V lookup: CDR1 MNHEY, CDR2 SVGAGI. The CDR3 loop reads CASRPGVGTEAFF. The CDR3 bases are TGTGCCAGCAGACCAGGGGTCGGCACTGAAGCTTTCTTT.

V usage is TRBV5-4 and J usage is TRBJ1-2, with 9 positions matching TRBD1. This CDR3 has 16 amino acids. CDR1 is SGHNT, CDR2 YYREEE, per germline (reference sequence). Unmatched junction bases numbered 11, after V lost 3 bases and J lost 5 bases. CDR3: CASSSRTGAAGYGYTF. In DNA, the CDR3 is TGTGCCAGCAGCTCCCGGACAGGGGCTGCGGGATATGGCTACACCTTC.

The V gene is TRBV27, the J gene TRBJ2-3, with a tentative D call TRBD2 (5 bases). Germline CDR1 is MNHEY and CDR2 is SMNVEV (reference sequence). Trimming pared 8 bases from V and 3 bases from J, leaving 12 bases between. The length of the CDR3 is 13 residues. CDR3 loop: CASPTKFTDTQYF. CDR3 DNA sequence: TGTGCCAGCCCGACTAAGTTTACAGATACGCAGTATTTT.